This TCR beta chain appears in the sequencing data of a study of blood T cell repertoires in COVID-19. At the level of the study: There were acute and convalescent COVID-19 samples, and they came from the United States, Italy and Spain. The analysed material was cDNA or gDNA that came from T cells, B-cell-depleted T cells, or PBMCs.

As processed by the authors: Scientists estimated how many nucleated cells there were by amplifying reference gene primers. The data were produced by immunoSEQ multiplex PCR, yet TCRdb's version contains in-frame clones alone and is incomplete. The V and J calls and clone size were taken over from that table, and D and trimming were inferred from the DNA. The sample yields roughly 170,000 clones, just under 85% seen once. There are 14 residues in the CDR3. Germline V gene lookup returns CDR1 SGHTA and CDR2 FQGNSA. The V gene end was trimmed by 3 bases and the J gene end by 5 bases; junction bases not matched to a gene: 5.

The V and J genes are TRBV7-2 and TRBJ2-5, with TRBD1 identical over 8 bases. The specimen was peripheral blood. The origin of this receptor is a man aged 35-49 years who had recovered from COVID-19. CDR3 in DNA: TGTGCCAGCAGCTTGGGCAGGGGGCAGGAGACCCAGTACTTC. It encodes CASSLGRGQETQYF.